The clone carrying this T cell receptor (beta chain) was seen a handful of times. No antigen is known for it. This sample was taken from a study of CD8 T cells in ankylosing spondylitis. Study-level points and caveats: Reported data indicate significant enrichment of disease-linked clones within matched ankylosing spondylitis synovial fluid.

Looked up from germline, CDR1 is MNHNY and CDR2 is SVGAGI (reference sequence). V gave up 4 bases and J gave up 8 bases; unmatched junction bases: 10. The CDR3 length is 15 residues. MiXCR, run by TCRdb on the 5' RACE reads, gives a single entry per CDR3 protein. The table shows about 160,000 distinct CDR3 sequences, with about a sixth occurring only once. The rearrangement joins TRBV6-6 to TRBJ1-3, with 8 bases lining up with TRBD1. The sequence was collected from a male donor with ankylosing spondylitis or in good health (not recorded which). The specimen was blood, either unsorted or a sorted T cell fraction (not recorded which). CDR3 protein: CASSSFDRGRDTIYF. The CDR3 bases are TGTGCCAGCAGTTCCTTCGACAGGGGCCGGGACACCATATATTTT.